This is a list of T cell receptor beta chains from one sample in a study of OX40 agonist ivuxolimab in advanced cancers. The repertoire was sequenced with immunoSEQ multiplex PCR; TCRdb's copy has only in-frame clones and lacks some. The sample has 48,000 or so clones, 80% to 85% seen once; the top ten hold more than 5.5%. This specimen was CD4+ or CD8+ T cells sorted from blood, taken in a trial of the OX40 agonist ivuxolimab. All receptors derive from an adult with an advanced solid tumor such as melanoma, head and neck, liver or kidney cancer. Both conserved end residues are part of each CDR3. D genes are given only for firm matches. Expanded clones get a size class; other rows say once, few or many, or leave the size out.

V,J,size,D,CDR3,DNA
TRBV18,TRBJ1-5,-,-,CASSRDTSQPQHF,TGTGCCAGCTCACGGGACACGAGTCAGCCCCAGCATTTT
TRBV2,TRBJ2-7,-,TRBD2,CASSYSGGYEQYF,TGTGCCAGCAGTTACTCGGGGGGATACGAGCAGTACTTC
TRBV4-1,TRBJ2-3,-,-,CASSQDRARTDTQYF,TGCGCCAGCAGCCAAGACAGGGCACGCACAGATACGCAGTATTTT
TRBV11-1,TRBJ2-2,-,-,CASSRLLWLEGTGELFF,TGTGCCAGCAGCCGACTTTTGTGGTTAGAGGGCACCGGGGAGCTGTTTTTT
TRBV5-4,TRBJ1-4,-,-,CASSYDRADEKLFF,TGTGCCAGCAGCTACGACAGAGCGGATGAAAAACTGTTTTTT
TRBV18,TRBJ2-7,-,-,CASSPNTGSSYEQYF,TGTGCCAGCTCACCAAACACAGGGAGTTCCTACGAGCAGTACTTC
TRBV19,TRBJ2-1,-,-,CASSETFSYNEQFF,TGTGCCAGTAGTGAGACATTCTCCTACAATGAGCAGTTCTTC
TRBV7-9,TRBJ2-1,-,-,CASSFGLSYNEQFF,TGTGCCAGCAGCTTCGGGTTATCCTACAATGAGCAGTTCTTC
TRBV18,TRBJ1-5,-,-,CASSQDGGHLVGASQHF,TGTGCCAGCTCACAAGACGGGGGACACTTGGTCGGTGCGTCCCAGCATTTT
TRBV30,TRBJ1-1,few,-,CAWSPGLNTEAFF,TGTGCCTGGAGTCCGGGTCTGAACACTGAAGCTTTCTTT
TRBV4-2,TRBJ2-7,few,-,CASSQDLSGYYEQYF,TGTGCCAGCAGCCAAGATTTGAGCGGGTACTACGAGCAGTACTTC
TRBV29-1,TRBJ2-1,once,TRBD1,CSVEEANRGNEQFF,TGCAGCGTTGAAGAAGCGAACAGGGGAAATGAGCAGTTCTTC
TRBV18,TRBJ2-7,once,-,CASGGTAYEQYF,TGTGCCAGCGGGGGGACAGCCTACGAGCAGTACTTC
TRBV5-1,TRBJ2-2,-,TRBD1,CASSLASRGQGTGELFF,TGCGCCAGCAGCTTGGCCTCGAGGGGGCAAGGCACCGGGGAGCTGTTTTTT
TRBV18,TRBJ2-2,-,TRBD2,CASSPTGGDSGELFF,TGTGCCAGCTCACCAACGGGAGGGGACTCCGGGGAGCTGTTTTTT
TRBV5-5,TRBJ2-1,-,TRBD2,CASSLVPAGRDEQFF,TGTGCCAGCAGCTTGGTTCCAGCGGGAAGGGATGAGCAGTTCTTC
TRBV21-1,TRBJ2-3,once,-,CASSNRAPTDTQYF,TGTGCCAGCAGCAACAGGGCCCCCACAGATACGCAGTATTTT
TRBV5-1,TRBJ1-2,-,-,CASRAGVNYGYTF,TGCGCCAGCAGGGCGGGGGTAAACTATGGCTACACCTTC
TRBV11-3,TRBJ2-1,-,-,CASSLDGENEQFF,TGTGCCAGCAGCTTAGACGGGGAGAATGAGCAGTTCTTC
TRBV11-2,TRBJ2-1,once,-,CASSTGLLNEQFF,TGTGCCAGCAGTACAGGACTTCTCAATGAGCAGTTCTTC
TRBV5-8,TRBJ1-2,-,-,CASSPDGGQRYGYTF,TGTGCCAGCAGCCCGGACGGGGGGCAGCGCTATGGCTACACCTTC
TRBV7-2,TRBJ2-7,-,TRBD1,CASSPPRDRGREQYF,TGTGCCAGCAGCCCTCCCCGGGACAGGGGGCGCGAGCAGTACTTC
TRBV9,TRBJ2-5,-,TRBD1,CASSLGQKETQYF,TGTGCCAGCAGCTTGGGACAGAAAGAGACCCAGTACTTC
TRBV5-6,TRBJ1-3,-,TRBD1,CASSWGTGDRSGNTIYF,TGTGCCAGCAGCTGGGGGACAGGGGATCGCTCTGGAAACACCATATATTTT
TRBV19,TRBJ2-7,-,-,CASSMGVGVEQYF,TGTGCCAGTAGTATGGGGGTTGGAGTCGAGCAGTACTTC
TRBV5-4,TRBJ1-6,-,TRBD1,CASSQQGASDSPLHF,TGCGCCAGCAGCCAACAGGGGGCTTCGGATTCACCCCTCCACTTT
TRBV30,TRBJ2-1,-,TRBD2,CAWEREGYNEQFF,TGTGCCTGGGAGCGGGAGGGGTACAATGAGCAGTTCTTC
TRBV7-9,TRBJ2-7,-,TRBD1,CASSFTGQGSYEQYF,TGTGCCAGCAGCTTTACAGGACAGGGATCCTACGAGCAGTACTTC
TRBV28,TRBJ1-2,-,-,CASRGEQIVYGYTF,TGTGCCAGCAGAGGAGAACAGATCGTCTATGGCTACACCTTC
TRBV11-2,TRBJ2-5,-,TRBD2,CASSLDSAGGSLETQYF,TGTGCCAGCAGCTTAGATTCGGCGGGAGGGTCATTGGAGACCCAGTACTTC
TRBV11-2,TRBJ1-1,-,TRBD1,CASSFRVGQGAPEAFF,TGTGCCAGCAGCTTCAGGGTAGGACAGGGGGCACCTGAAGCTTTCTTT
TRBV2,TRBJ2-2,-,TRBD2,CASSREREGGTGELFF,TGTGCCAGCAGTCGAGAGCGGGAGGGGGGCACCGGGGAGCTGTTTTTT
TRBV5-1,TRBJ2-5,-,-,CASSLTSQETQYF,TGCGCCAGCAGCCTGACTAGTCAAGAGACCCAGTACTTC
TRBV28,TRBJ2-7,medium-sized,-,CASSWGREQYF,TGTGCCAGCAGTTGGGGTCGTGAGCAGTACTTC
TRBV19,TRBJ2-6,few,-,CASSIQGAGANVLTF,TGTGCCAGTAGTATTCAGGGTGCCGGGGCCAACGTCCTGACTTTC
TRBV6-1,TRBJ2-7,-,-,CASSEQGYEQYF,TGTGCCAGCAGTGAACAGGGGTACGAGCAGTACTTC
TRBV19,TRBJ2-3,few,-,CASSIGRDPDTQYF,TGTGCCAGTAGTATAGGAAGGGATCCAGATACGCAGTATTTT
TRBV10-3,TRBJ2-7,-,-,CAISELDSGISYEQYF,TGTGCCATCAGTGAACTCGACTCGGGTATTTCCTACGAGCAGTACTTC
TRBV14,TRBJ2-1,-,-,CASSQIGGISYNEQFF,TGTGCCAGCAGCCAAATCGGCGGTATCTCCTACAATGAGCAGTTCTTC
TRBV5-5,TRBJ2-7,few,TRBD1,CASSFSQGAYEQYF,TGTGCCAGCAGCTTTTCACAGGGGGCGTACGAGCAGTACTTC
TRBV30,TRBJ2-6,-,TRBD2,CAWSRGRAGRGANVLTF,TGTGCCTGGAGTCGTGGGAGGGCCGGTCGTGGGGCCAACGTCCTGACTTTC
TRBV6-1,TRBJ2-3,-,-,CASISPVRTDTQYF,TGTGCCAGCATTTCCCCAGTGCGCACAGATACGCAGTATTTT
TRBV13,TRBJ1-2,-,-,CASSLGVYGYTF,TGTGCCAGCAGCTTGGGGGTCTATGGCTACACCTTC
TRBV4-1,TRBJ2-5,-,-,CASSQRIAMGETQYF,TGCGCCAGCAGCCAACGGATAGCGATGGGGGAGACCCAGTACTTC
TRBV5-5,TRBJ2-6,-,-,CASSLTAASGANVLTF,TGTGCCAGCAGCTTAACGGCGGCTTCTGGGGCCAACGTCCTGACTTTC
TRBV11-2,TRBJ2-2,once,-,CASSLRGEKLAGELFF,TGTGCCAGCAGCTTAAGGGGGGAAAAGTTGGCCGGGGAGCTGTTTTTT
TRBV14,TRBJ1-5,medium-sized,-,CASSQELLGPQHF,TGTGCCAGCAGCCAAGAACTTTTGGGGCCCCAGCATTTT
TRBV7-9,TRBJ2-5,-,-,CASSSRETQYF,TGTGCCAGCAGCTCCCGAGAGACCCAGTACTTC
TRBV11-2,TRBJ2-3,-,TRBD1,CASSFGTGTTDTQYF,TGTGCCAGCAGCTTCGGGACAGGGACCACAGATACGCAGTATTTT
TRBV19,TRBJ2-7,-,TRBD1,CASSRDRVTYEQYF,TGTGCCAGTAGTAGGGACAGGGTAACCTACGAGCAGTACTTC
TRBV29-1,TRBJ2-3,-,TRBD1,CSVVQGHTDTQYF,TGCAGCGTTGTACAGGGGCATACAGATACGCAGTATTTT
TRBV7-9,TRBJ2-2,once,-,CASSPGYGELFF,TGTGCCAGCAGCCCGGGTTACGGGGAGCTGTTTTTT
TRBV5-4,TRBJ1-5,-,-,CASSFLGVGSNQPQHF,TGTGCCAGCAGCTTTTTGGGGGTTGGTAGCAATCAGCCCCAGCATTTT
TRBV30,TRBJ2-7,-,-,CAWSGTYEQYF,TGTGCCTGGAGTGGAACCTACGAGCAGTACTTC